This T cell receptor (beta chain) was profiled in a study of blood T cell repertoires in COVID-19. Germline CDR1 SGHVS, CDR2 FQNEAQ. The CDR3 loop spans 13 amino acids. V lost 5 bases and J 5 bases, leaving 10 bases between the germline ends. In the authors' workflow: Amplifying reference gene primers gave estimates of nucleated cell counts. Sequencing was performed with immunoSEQ multiplex PCR; in TCRdb, only in-frame clones are kept and a portion is missing. Clone size and V and J calls were adopted from that table, with D and trimming inferred from the DNA. Counted here are a few hundred thousand clones, around 89% occurring once; the ten biggest clones make up around 2%.

The sequenced sample consisted of PBMCs or T cells enriched from blood (not recorded which). This chain connects TRBV7-8 to TRBJ2-1; a weak D match, TRBD1 (6 bases). This TCR derives from a woman aged 55 to 70 in a cohort exposed to, infected with or recovered from COVID-19 (not recorded which). In DNA form, the CDR3 reads TGTGCCAGCAGCCCTTGGACAGACAATGAGCAGTTCTTC. Protein product: CASSPWTDNEQFF.